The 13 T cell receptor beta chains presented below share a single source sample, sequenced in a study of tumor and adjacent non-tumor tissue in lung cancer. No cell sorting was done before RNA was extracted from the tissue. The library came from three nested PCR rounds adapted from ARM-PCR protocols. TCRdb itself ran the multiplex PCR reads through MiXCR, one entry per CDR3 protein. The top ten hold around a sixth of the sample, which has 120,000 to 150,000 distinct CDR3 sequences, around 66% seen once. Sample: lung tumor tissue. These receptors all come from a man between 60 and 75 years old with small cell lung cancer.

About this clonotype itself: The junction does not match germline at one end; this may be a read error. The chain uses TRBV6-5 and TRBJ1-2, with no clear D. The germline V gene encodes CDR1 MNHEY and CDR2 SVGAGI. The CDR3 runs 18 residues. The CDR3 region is CASSYSPFSLDGSYDYTF. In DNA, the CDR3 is TGTGCCAGCAGTTACTCGCCTTTCTCTCTGGACGGATCCTATGACTACACCTTC.

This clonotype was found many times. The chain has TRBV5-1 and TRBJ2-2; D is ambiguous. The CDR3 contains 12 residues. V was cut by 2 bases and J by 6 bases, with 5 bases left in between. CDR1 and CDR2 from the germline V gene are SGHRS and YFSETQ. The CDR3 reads CASSLVPGELFF. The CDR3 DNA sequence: TGCGCCAGCAGCTTAGTGCCCGGGGAGCTGTTTTTT.

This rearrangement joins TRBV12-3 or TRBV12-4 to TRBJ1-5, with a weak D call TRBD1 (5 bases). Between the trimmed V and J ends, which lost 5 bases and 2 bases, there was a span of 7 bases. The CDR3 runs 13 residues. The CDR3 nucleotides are TGTGCCAGCAGTGAGACAGGCAATCAGCCCCAGCATTTT. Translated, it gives CASSETGNQPQHF.

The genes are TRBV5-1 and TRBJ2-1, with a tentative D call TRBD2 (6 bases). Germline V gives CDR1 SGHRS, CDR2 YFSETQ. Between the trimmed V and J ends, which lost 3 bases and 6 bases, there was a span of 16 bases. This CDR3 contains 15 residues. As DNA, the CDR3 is TGCGCCAGCAGCTCCGGCGAGACTAGGTTCAATGAGCAGTTCTTC. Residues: CASSSGETRFNEQFF. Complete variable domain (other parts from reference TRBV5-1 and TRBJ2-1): KAGVTQTPRYLIKTRGQQVTLSCSPISGHRSVSWYQQTPGQGLQFLFEYFSETQRNKGNFPGRFSGRQFSNSRSEMNVSTLELGDSALYLCASSSGETRFNEQFFGPGTRLTVL.

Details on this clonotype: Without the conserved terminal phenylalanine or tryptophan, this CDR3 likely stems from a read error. CDR3 bases: TGTGCCAGCAGTTACGGGACTAGCAGCGAGCAGTACTTA. This encodes CASSYGTSSEQYL. The rearrangement links TRBV6-6 to TRBJ2-7, with 9 bases identical to TRBD2. The V segment lost 2 bases and the J segment 6 bases; nucleotides outside the gene matches: 2. This CDR3 region has 13 residues. Per the germline V gene, CDR1 is MNHNY and CDR2 is SVGAGI (reference sequence).

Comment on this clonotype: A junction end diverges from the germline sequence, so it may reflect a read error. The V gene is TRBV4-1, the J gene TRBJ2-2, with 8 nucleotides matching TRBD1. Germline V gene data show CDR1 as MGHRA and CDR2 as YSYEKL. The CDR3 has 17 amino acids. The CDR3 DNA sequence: TGCGCCAGCAGCCAATCTACCGGGACAGGAGACACCTGGGAGCTGTTTTTT. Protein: CASSQSTGTGDTWELFF.

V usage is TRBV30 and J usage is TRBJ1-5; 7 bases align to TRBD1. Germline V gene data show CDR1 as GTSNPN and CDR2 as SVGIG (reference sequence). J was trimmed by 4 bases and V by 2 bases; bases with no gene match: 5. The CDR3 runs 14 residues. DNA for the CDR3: TGTGCCTGGAGTCCTCGCAGGGGGAATCAGCCCCAGCATTTT. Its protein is CAWSPRRGNQPQHF.

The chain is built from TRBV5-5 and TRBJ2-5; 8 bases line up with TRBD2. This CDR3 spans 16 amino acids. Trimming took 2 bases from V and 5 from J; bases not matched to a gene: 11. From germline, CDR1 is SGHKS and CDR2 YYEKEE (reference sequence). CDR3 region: CASSFVPGLGVETQYF. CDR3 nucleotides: TGTGCCAGCAGCTTCGTTCCGGGACTAGGGGTCGAGACCCAGTACTTC.

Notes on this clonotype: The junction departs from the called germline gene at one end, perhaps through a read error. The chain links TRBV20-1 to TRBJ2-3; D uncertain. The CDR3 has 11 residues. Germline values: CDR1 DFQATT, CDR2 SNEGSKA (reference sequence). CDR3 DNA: TGCAGTGTTACTCATAGGGATACGCAATATTTT. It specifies CSVTHRDTQYF.

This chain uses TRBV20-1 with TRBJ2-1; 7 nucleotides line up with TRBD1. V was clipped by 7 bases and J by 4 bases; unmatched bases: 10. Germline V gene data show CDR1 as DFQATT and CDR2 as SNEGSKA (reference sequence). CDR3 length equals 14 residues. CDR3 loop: CSVTDRAVYNEQFF. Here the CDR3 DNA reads TGCAGTGTAACAGACAGGGCAGTTTACAATGAGCAGTTCTTC.

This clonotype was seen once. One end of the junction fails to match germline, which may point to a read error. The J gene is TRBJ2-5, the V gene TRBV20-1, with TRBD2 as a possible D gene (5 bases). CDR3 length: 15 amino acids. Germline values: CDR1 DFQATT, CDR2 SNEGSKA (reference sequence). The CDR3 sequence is CSDRVLALAQETQYF. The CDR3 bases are TGCAGTGATAGAGTTCTAGCCCTCGCACAAGAGACCCAGTACTTC.

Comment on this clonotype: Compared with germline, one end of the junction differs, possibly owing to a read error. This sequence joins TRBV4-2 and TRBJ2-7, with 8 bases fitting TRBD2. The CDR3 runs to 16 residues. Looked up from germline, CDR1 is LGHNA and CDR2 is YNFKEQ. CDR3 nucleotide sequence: TGTGCCAGCAGCCAAGGGCCGGGAGGGAGTTCCTACGAGGAGTACTTC. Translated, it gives CASSQGPGGSSYEEYF.

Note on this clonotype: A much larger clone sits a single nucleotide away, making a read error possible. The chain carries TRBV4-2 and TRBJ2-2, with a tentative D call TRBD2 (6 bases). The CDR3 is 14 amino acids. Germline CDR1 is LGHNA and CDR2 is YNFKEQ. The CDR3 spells CASSQGTPGGELLF. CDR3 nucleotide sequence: TGTGCCAGCAGCCAAGGAACACCCGGCGGGGAGCTGCTTTTT.